This T cell receptor beta chain emerged from a study of cytomegalovirus exposure and HLA in healthy donors. PCR employed 60 Vbeta and 13 Jbeta primers. The data were produced by immunoSEQ multiplex PCR, yet TCRdb's version contains in-frame clones alone and is incomplete. The sample carries roughly 190,000 clones, nearly 80% recorded once. The CDR3 totals 15 residues. The V gene's germline CDR1 is MRHNA and CDR2 SNTAGT. The V end was cut by 6 bases, the J end by 1 base, with 10 bases between. The chain combines TRBV6-4 with TRBJ2-6; D is ambiguous. The sample was PBMCs. This clonotype originated in a female donor in good health and CMV-seronegative. This chain's CDR3 is CASSATKSGANVLTF. CDR3 nucleotide sequence: TGTGCCAGCAGCGCTACGAAATCTGGGGCCAACGTCCTGACTTTC.